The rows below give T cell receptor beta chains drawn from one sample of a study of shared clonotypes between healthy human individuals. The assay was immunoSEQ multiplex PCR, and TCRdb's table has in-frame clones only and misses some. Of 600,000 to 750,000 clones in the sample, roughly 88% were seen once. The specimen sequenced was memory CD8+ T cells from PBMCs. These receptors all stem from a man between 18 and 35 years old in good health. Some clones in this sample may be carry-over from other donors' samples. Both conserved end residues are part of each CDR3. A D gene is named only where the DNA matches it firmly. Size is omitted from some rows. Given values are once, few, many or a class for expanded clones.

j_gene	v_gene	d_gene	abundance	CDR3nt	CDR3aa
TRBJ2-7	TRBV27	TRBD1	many	TGTGCCAGCAGTTTCCCGGGACAGGGGATTTACGAGCAGTACTTC	CASSFPGQGIYEQYF
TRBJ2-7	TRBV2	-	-	TGTGCCAGCAGTGAAGTTCCAGGGGTGAGCTACGAGCAGTACTTC	CASSEVPGVSYEQYF
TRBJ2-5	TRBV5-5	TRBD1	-	TGTGCCAGCAGCCCTAAAGCGGGGACAGGGTACCAAGAGACCCAGTACTTC	CASSPKAGTGYQETQYF
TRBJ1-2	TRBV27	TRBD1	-	TGTGCCAGCAGTTTATTCCCGGGACAGGGAGGGGTCGGTGGCTACACCTTC	CASSLFPGQGGVGGYTF
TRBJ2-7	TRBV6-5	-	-	TGTGCCAGCAGTTACTCTGACAGCTCCTACGAGCAGTACTTC	CASSYSDSSYEQYF
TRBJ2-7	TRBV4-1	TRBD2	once	TGCGCCAGCAGCCCCAGCGGGACTGACTACGAGCAGTACTTC	CASSPSGTDYEQYF
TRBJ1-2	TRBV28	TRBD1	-	TGTGCCAGCAGCGGACAGGGAAGGGGCTATGGCTACACCTTC	CASSGQGRGYGYTF
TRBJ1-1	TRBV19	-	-	TGTGCCAGTATCCGCTTCGGTGGGATCTTGAGCACTGAAGCTTTCTTT	CASIRFGGILSTEAFF
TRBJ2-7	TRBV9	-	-	TGTGCCAGCAGCACGGGGTACTCCTACGAGCAGTACTTC	CASSTGYSYEQYF
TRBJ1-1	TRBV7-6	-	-	TGTGCCAGCAGCTTATCAGGGATACACACTGAAGCTTTCTTT	CASSLSGIHTEAFF
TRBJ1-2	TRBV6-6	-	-	TGTGCCAGCAGTTACCCCGGGGTCTACTATGGCTACACCTTC	CASSYPGVYYGYTF
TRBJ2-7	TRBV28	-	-	TGTGCCAGCAGTTTATTTCCCCGGCGAACCTCCTACGAGCAGTACTTC	CASSLFPRRTSYEQYF
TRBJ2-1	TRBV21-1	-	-	TGTGCCAGCAGCAAAGAAGGCAGCCTGAAGGGTCCCGAGTTTGACAATGAGCAGTTCTTC	CASSKEGSLKGPEFDNEQFF
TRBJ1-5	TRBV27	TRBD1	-	TGTGCCAGCAGGCCCGCGGACAGGGTTTGGCAGCCCCAGCATTTT	CASRPADRVWQPQHF
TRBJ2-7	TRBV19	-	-	TGTGCCAGTAGTACCCTGGGGAAGGAGTCCTACGAGCAGTACTTC	CASSTLGKESYEQYF
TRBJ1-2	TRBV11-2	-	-	TGTGCCAGCAGCTTAGGCCGACCAGGGGGCTACACCTTC	CASSLGRPGGYTF
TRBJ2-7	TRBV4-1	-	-	TGCGCCAGCAGCCCCTATCGGAACTACGAGCAGTACTTC	CASSPYRNYEQYF
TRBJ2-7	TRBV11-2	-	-	TGTGCCAGCAGCTTGTGGGAGGGGGTATTCTACGAGCAGTACTTC	CASSLWEGVFYEQYF
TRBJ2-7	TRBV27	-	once	TGTGCCAGCAGTACCACAGGTGCCCCCTACGAGCAGTACTTC	CASSTTGAPYEQYF
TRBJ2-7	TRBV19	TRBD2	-	TGTGCCAGTAGTATTAGCGGGGTGAGCTACGAGCAGTACTTC	CASSISGVSYEQYF
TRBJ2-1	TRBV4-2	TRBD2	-	TGTGCCAGCAGCCAACTGGGGACTAGCGGAGATTCCTACAATGAGCAGTTCTTC	CASSQLGTSGDSYNEQFF
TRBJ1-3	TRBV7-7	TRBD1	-	TGTGCCAGCAACAAAACAGGGGATTGGAACACCATATATTTT	CASNKTGDWNTIYF
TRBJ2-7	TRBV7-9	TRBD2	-	TGTGCCAGCAGCTTAGTTGCTAGCGGGAGCTACGAGCAGTACTTC	CASSLVASGSYEQYF
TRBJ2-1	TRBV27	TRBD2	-	TGTGCCAGCAGTCTCGAGCGGGAGGGGGACAATGAGCAGTTCTTC	CASSLEREGDNEQFF
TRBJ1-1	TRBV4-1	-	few	TGCGCCAGCAGCCAAATGTCAGGGGCGGCTGAAGCTTTCTTT	CASSQMSGAAEAFF
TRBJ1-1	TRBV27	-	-	TGTGCCAGCAGTTTCAATTTCGTCTCTGAAGCTTTCTTT	CASSFNFVSEAFF
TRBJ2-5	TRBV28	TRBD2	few	TGTGCCAGCAGTTTAGGGACTAGCCAAGAGACCCAGTACTTC	CASSLGTSQETQYF
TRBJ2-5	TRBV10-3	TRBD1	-	TGTGCCATCAGTGGCCGGGACAGGGTACAAGAGACCCAGTACTTC	CAISGRDRVQETQYF
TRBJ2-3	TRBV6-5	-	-	TGTGCCAGCATGGGGGGTGATACGCAGTATTTT	CASMGGDTQYF